The rows below give T cell receptor beta chains drawn from one sample of a study of graft-versus-host responses after intestinal transplantation. Generated by immunoSEQ multiplex PCR, the TCRdb table keeps only in-frame clones and is missing some. The sample includes about 7,400 clones, about 63% of them seen just once. The input for sequencing was ileum tissue, taken less than 60 days after transplant. Receptors originate from a human patient who received an intestinal transplant, so some T cells may come from the graft donor. Each CDR3 is given without its conserved first and last residue. Fields, in order: V gene, clone size, J gene, CDR3 protein. Some rows mark clone size as missing; the rest say once, few, many or name a class of expanded clone.

V gene: TRBV6-1
clone size: once
J gene: TRBJ1-2
CDR3 protein: ASRRGQGQNGYT

V gene: TRBV20-1
clone size: -
J gene: TRBJ1-2
CDR3 protein: SALYGYT

V gene: TRBV5-4
clone size: -
J gene: TRBJ1-5
CDR3 protein: ASSLGLQGSPQH

V gene: TRBV5-1
clone size: few
J gene: TRBJ2-3
CDR3 protein: ASSPGLAGGSSTDTQY

V gene: TRBV5-1
clone size: -
J gene: TRBJ2-1
CDR3 protein: ASSFGLAGHNEQF

V gene: TRBV27
clone size: few
J gene: TRBJ1-4
CDR3 protein: ASSGQNNEKLF

V gene: TRBV6-1
clone size: -
J gene: TRBJ2-3
CDR3 protein: ASKAAGGTDTQY

V gene: TRBV29-1
clone size: few
J gene: TRBJ1-2
CDR3 protein: SVELGQGAPDYGYT

V gene: TRBV19
clone size: -
J gene: TRBJ1-5
CDR3 protein: ASSMMGLTGLWQPQH

V gene: TRBV4-3
clone size: few
J gene: TRBJ1-2
CDR3 protein: ASSQDSFSKPYGYT

V gene: TRBV10-3
clone size: few
J gene: TRBJ2-3
CDR3 protein: AISETGTSGGPADTQY

V gene: TRBV6-1
clone size: -
J gene: TRBJ2-5
CDR3 protein: ATTQDNQETQY

V gene: TRBV29-1
clone size: -
J gene: TRBJ1-6
CDR3 protein: SARIGAQSNSPLH

V gene: TRBV9
clone size: -
J gene: TRBJ2-1
CDR3 protein: ASSVYAGSSYNEQF

V gene: TRBV7-9
clone size: -
J gene: TRBJ2-5
CDR3 protein: ASSFSTGSETQY

V gene: TRBV2
clone size: -
J gene: TRBJ2-5
CDR3 protein: ASSYERETQY

V gene: TRBV4-1
clone size: medium-sized
J gene: TRBJ2-2
CDR3 protein: ASSQLGGGTGELF

V gene: TRBV7-2
clone size: -
J gene: TRBJ1-4
CDR3 protein: ASSGGSLGEKLF

V gene: TRBV6-1
clone size: -
J gene: TRBJ2-4
CDR3 protein: ASLPPGGAGNIQY

V gene: TRBV27
clone size: -
J gene: TRBJ1-1
CDR3 protein: ASSLNRGPGTEAF

V gene: TRBV14
clone size: -
J gene: TRBJ1-2
CDR3 protein: ASSQVTDFGYT

V gene: TRBV10-3
clone size: few
J gene: TRBJ2-1
CDR3 protein: AIRAGTGDNEQF

V gene: TRBV15
clone size: -
J gene: TRBJ2-5
CDR3 protein: ATSRGGRETQY

V gene: TRBV9
clone size: -
J gene: TRBJ2-1
CDR3 protein: ASSVPLKQF

V gene: TRBV9
clone size: -
J gene: TRBJ2-1
CDR3 protein: ASSAGGKSYNEQF

V gene: TRBV30
clone size: -
J gene: TRBJ2-3
CDR3 protein: ASKPGVLTDTQY